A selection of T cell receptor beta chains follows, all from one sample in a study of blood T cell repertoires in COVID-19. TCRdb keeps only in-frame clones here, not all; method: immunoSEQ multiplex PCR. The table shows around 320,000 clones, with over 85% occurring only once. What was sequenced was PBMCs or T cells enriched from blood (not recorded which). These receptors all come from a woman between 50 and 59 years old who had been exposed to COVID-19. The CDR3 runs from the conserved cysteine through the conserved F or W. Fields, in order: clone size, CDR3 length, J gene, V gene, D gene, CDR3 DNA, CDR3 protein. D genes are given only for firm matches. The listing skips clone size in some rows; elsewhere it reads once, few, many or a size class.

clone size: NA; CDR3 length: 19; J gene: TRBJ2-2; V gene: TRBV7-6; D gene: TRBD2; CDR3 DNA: TGTGCCAGCAGCTTAGAGGCTCTAGCGGGGGGGCGTGGCACCGGGGAGCTGTTTTTT; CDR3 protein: CASSLEALAGGRGTGELFF
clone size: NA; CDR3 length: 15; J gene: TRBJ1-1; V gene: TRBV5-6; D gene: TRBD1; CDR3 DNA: TGTGCCAGCAGAGAAGGGGGCTTTATGAACACTGAAGCTTTCTTT; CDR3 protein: CASREGGFMNTEAFF
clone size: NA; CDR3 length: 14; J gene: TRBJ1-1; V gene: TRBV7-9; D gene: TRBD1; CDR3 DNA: TGTGCCAGCAGACCGGGACAGATGAACACTGAAGCTTTCTTT; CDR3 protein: CASRPGQMNTEAFF
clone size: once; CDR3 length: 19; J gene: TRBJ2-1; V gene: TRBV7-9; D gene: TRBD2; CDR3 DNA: TGTGCCAGCAGCTTATTTTTTGGACTAGCGGGGTCCCGGTACAATGAGCAGTTCTTC; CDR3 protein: CASSLFFGLAGSRYNEQFF
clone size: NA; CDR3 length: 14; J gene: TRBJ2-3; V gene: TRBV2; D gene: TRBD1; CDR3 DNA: TGTGCCAGCAGGGGGGACAGGGGCACAGATACGCAGTATTTT; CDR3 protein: CASRGDRGTDTQYF
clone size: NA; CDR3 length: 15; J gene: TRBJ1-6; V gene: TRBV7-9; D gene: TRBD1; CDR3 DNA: TGTGCCAGCAGCTTAGGACAGGGAACTCATTCACCCCTCCACTTT; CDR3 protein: CASSLGQGTHSPLHF
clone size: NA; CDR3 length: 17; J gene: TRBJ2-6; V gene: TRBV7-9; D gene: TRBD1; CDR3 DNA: TGTGCCAGCAGCGCTACCGGGACAGGGCTAGGGGCCAACGTCCTGACTTTC; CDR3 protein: CASSATGTGLGANVLTF
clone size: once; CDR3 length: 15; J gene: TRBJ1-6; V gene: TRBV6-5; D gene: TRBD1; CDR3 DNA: TGTGCCAGCAGCCAGACAGGGAGACGGAATTCACCCCTCCACTTT; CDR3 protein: CASSQTGRRNSPLHF
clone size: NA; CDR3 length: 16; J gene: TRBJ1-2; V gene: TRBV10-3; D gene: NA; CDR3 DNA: TGTGCCATCAGTAGACAGGATTTCCCAACTAACTATGGCTACACCTTC; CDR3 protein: CAISRQDFPTNYGYTF
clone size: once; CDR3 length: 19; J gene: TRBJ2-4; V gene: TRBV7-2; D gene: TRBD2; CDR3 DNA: TGTGCCAGCAGCTTAGTACGCCTAGCGGGGGGGCCCGCCAAAAACATTCAGTACTTC; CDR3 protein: CASSLVRLAGGPAKNIQYF
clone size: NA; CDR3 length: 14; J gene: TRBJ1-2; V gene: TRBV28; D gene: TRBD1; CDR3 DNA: TGTGCCAGCAGGGGCCCAGGGGGTAACTATGGCTACACCTTC; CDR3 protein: CASRGPGGNYGYTF
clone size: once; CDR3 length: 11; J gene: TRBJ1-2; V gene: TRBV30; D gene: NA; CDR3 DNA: TGTGCCTGGACAGGGTTGGCTGGCTACACCTTC; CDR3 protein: CAWTGLAGYTF
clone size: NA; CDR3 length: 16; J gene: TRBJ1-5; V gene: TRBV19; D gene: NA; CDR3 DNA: TGTGCCAGTAGTATTCCATCCAGCCCCATGAGGGCGGCCCAGCATTTT; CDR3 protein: CASSIPSSPMRAAQHF
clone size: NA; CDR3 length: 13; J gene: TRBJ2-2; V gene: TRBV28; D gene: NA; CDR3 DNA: TGTGCCAGCAGTTCAGGAAAAACCGGGGAGCTGTTTTTT; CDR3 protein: CASSSGKTGELFF
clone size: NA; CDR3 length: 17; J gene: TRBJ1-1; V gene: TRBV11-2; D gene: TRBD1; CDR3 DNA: TGTGCCAGCAGCTTAGATCTGACAGGGGTTATGTACACTGAAGCTTTCTTT; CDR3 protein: CASSLDLTGVMYTEAFF
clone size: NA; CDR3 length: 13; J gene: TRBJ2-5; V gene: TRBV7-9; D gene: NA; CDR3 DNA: TGTGCCAGCAGCTTAGGGCTCCAAGAGACCCAGTACTTC; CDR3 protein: CASSLGLQETQYF
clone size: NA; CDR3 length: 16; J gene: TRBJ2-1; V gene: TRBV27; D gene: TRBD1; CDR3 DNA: TGTGCCAGCAACCAGAAGGGGGCCCTAAGATACAATGAGCAGTTCTTC; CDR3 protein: CASNQKGALRYNEQFF
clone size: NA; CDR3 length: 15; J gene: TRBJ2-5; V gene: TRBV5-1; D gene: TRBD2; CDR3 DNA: TGCGCCAGCAGCTTGAGCGGGGGTTCCCAAGAGACCCAGTACTTC; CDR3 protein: CASSLSGGSQETQYF
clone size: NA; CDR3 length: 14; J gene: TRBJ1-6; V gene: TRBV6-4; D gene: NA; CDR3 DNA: TGTGCCAGCAGTCCGGGACAAGGAAATTCACCCCTCCACTTT; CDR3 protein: CASSPGQGNSPLHF
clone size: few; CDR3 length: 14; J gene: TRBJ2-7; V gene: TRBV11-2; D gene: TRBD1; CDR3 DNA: TGTGCCAGCAGCTTAGGCAGAGACAGGGCCGAGCAGTACTTC; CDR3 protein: CASSLGRDRAEQYF
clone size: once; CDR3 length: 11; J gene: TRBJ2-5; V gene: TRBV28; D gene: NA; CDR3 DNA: TGTGCCAGCAGGGGCGAAGAGACCCAGTACTTC; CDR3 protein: CASRGEETQYF
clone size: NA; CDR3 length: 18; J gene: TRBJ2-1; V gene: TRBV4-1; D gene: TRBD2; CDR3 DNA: TGCGCCAGCAGCCGGGGGACTAGCGGGGGACCCTCCTACAATGAGCAGTTCTTC; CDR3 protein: CASSRGTSGGPSYNEQFF
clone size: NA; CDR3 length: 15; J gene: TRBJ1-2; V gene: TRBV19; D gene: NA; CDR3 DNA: TGTGCCAGTAGTAACCCCCCTGAGGGCACCTATGGCTACACCTTC; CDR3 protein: CASSNPPEGTYGYTF